This T cell receptor (beta chain) was sequenced in a study of identical twins. The CDR3 covers 14 residues. Trimming cost V 6 bases and J 7 bases; bases outside gene matches: 9. From germline, CDR1 is SNHLY and CDR2 FYNNEI. This clonotype was observed a handful of times. TCRdb re-called the 5' RACE reads with MiXCR, one entry per CDR3 protein. The sample lists some 760,000 distinct CDR3 sequences, 15% to 20% occurring once. This same sample was also part of a study on T cells expressing NK-cell markers. That source adds: The authors restricted sorting to alpha-beta TCR T cells with an anti-gamma-delta TCR antibody in several experiments.

The chain couples TRBV2 to TRBJ1-5; 7 bases agree with TRBD1. The receptor's source is a young woman in good health. Sequencing was performed on PBMCs. The CDR3 nucleotides read TGTGCCAGCAGGTTACAGGGGCCGGCACAGCCCCAGCATTTT. The encoded protein is CASRLQGPAQPQHF. Looking up the rest from reference TRBV2 and TRBJ1-5 gives the full variable domain: EPEVTQTPSHQVTQMGQEVILRCVPISNHLYFYWYRQILGQKVEFLVSFYNNEISEKSEIFDDQFSVERPDGSNFTLKIRSTKLEDSAMYFCASRLQGPAQPQHFGDGTRLSIL.